The 4 T cell receptor beta chains reported below all come from one sample, sequenced in a study of a mutant IDH1 vaccine in newly diagnosed glioma. Repertoires were generated with immunoSEQ multiplex PCR, while TCRdb's copy carries only in-frame clones and drops some. The repertoire holds some 71,000 clones, approximately 86% seen once, with 2% in the top ten. Documented time point: week 35, safety follow-up. Alongside topical imiquimod, each dose of vaccine comprised 300 ug of mutant IDH1 20-mer peptide. What these receptors recognize is not known. The sample consisted of PBMCs, taken from a glioma patient whose treatment included an IDH1 peptide vaccine. The receptors were gathered from a man under 40 with glioma.

This chain connects TRBV29-1 to TRBJ1-1, with 7 bases aligning to TRBD1. CDR1 SQVTM and CDR2 ANQGSEA come from the germline V gene. The CDR3 runs 14 residues. The V gene end was trimmed by 3 bases and the J gene end by 5 bases; junction bases not matched to a gene: 9. The CDR3 loop reads CSVEARGRETEAFF. The CDR3 DNA reads as TGCAGCGTTGAGGCCAGGGGGAGGGAAACTGAAGCTTTCTTT.

The chain has TRBV5-4 and TRBJ2-7; 12 bases line up with TRBD1. V lost 4 bases, J lost 7 bases, and 9 bases stayed unmatched. CDR1 and CDR2 (germline): SGHNT, YYREEE (reference sequence). This CDR3 comprises 15 residues. CDR3 loop: CASSVPGQGAREQYF. DNA of the CDR3: TGTGCCAGCAGCGTCCCGGGACAGGGGGCTCGAGAGCAGTACTTC.

CDR3 nucleotide sequence: TGTGCCAGCACCTCCGGGACACCTCAAGAGACCCAGTACTTC. Its protein product is CASTSGTPQETQYF. The rearrangement uses TRBV5-4 and TRBJ2-5, with a tentative D call TRBD1 (6 bases). The germline gives CDR1 SGHNT, CDR2 YYREEE (reference sequence). Trimming removed 6 bases at V and 2 bases at J, with 14 bases between. This CDR3 region has 14 residues.

This chain joins TRBV28 and TRBJ2-1; 15 bases fit TRBD2. Germline V CDR1 and CDR2: MDHEN, SYDVKM. Trimming cost V 4 bases and J 8 bases; bases outside gene matches: 9. This CDR3 spans 17 amino acids. As DNA, the CDR3 is TGTGCCAGCAGTTCAAACGGACTAGCGGGGGGGCAAGATGAGCAGTTCTTC. It yields the protein CASSSNGLAGGQDEQFF. Based on the CDR3 plus reference TRBV28 and TRBJ2-1, the full variable domain is DVKVTQSSRYLVKRTGEKVFLECVQDMDHENMFWYRQDPGLGLRLIYFSYDVKMKEKGDIPEGYSVSREKKERFSLILESASTNQTSMYLCASSSNGLAGGQDEQFFGPGTRLTVL.